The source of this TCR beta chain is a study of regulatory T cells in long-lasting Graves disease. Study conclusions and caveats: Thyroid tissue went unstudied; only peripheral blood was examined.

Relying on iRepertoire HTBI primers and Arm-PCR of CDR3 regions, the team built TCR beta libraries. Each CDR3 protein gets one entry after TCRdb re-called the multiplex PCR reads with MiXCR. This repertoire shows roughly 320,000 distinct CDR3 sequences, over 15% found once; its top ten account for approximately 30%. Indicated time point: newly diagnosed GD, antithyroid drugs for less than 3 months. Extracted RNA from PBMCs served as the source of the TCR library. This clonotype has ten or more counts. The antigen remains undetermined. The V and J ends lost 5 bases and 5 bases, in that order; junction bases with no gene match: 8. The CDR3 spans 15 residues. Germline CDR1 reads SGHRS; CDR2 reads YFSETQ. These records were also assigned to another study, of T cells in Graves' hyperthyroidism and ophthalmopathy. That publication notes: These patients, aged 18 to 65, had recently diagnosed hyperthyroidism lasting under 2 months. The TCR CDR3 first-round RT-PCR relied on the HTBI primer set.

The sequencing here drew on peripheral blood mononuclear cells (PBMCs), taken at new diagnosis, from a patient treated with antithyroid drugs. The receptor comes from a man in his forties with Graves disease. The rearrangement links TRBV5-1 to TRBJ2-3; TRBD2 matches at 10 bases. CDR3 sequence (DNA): TGCGCCAGCAGACCAGCGGGGGGGCCCGGAGATACGCAGTATTTT. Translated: CASRPAGGPGDTQYF.